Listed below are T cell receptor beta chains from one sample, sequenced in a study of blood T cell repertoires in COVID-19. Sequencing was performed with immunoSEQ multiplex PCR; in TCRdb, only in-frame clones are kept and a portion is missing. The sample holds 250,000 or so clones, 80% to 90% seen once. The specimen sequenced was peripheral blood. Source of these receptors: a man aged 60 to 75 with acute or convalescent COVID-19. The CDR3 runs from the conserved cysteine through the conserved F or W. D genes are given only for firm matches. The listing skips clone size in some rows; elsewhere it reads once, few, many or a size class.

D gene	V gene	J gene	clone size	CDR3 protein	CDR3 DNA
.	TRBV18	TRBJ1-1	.	CASSPTAGAGLITEAFF	TGTGCCAGCTCACCTACGGCGGGGGCGGGGTTGATCACTGAAGCTTTCTTT
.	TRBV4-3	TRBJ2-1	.	CASSQEEDSYNEQFF	TGCGCCAGCAGCCAAGAAGAGGACTCCTACAATGAGCAGTTCTTC
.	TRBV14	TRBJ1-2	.	CASSIQEYGYTF	TGTGCCAGCAGCATACAGGAATATGGCTACACCTTC
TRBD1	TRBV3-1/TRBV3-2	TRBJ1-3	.	CASSQGTGPSGNTIYF	TGTGCCAGCAGCCAAGGGACAGGGCCGTCTGGAAACACCATATATTTT
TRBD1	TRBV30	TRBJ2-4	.	CAWSVRGGGREPKNIQYF	TGTGCCTGGAGTGTACGAGGGGGCGGCCGAGAGCCCAAAAACATTCAGTACTTC
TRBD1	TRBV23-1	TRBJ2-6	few	CASSQTLGQAPSGANVLTF	TGCGCCAGCAGTCAAACCCTCGGACAGGCCCCCTCTGGGGCCAACGTCCTGACTTTC
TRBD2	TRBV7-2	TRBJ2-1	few	CASSPTIAGGINEQFF	TGTGCCAGCAGCCCGACAATAGCGGGAGGCATAAATGAGCAGTTCTTC
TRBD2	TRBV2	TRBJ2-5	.	CASSLGGGRETQYF	TGTGCCAGCAGCCTTGGGGGGGGAAGAGAGACCCAGTACTTC
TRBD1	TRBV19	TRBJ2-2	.	CASSLTGAGGELFF	TGTGCCAGTAGTTTAACAGGGGCTGGCGGGGAGCTGTTTTTT
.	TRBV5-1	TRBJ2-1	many	CASSLGELYNEQFF	TGCGCCAGCAGCTTGGGGGAGCTCTACAATGAGCAGTTCTTC
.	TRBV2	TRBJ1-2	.	CASSETTAYGYTF	TGTGCCAGCAGTGAAACCACAGCCTATGGCTACACCTTC
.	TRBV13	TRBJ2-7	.	CASSLGTGEQYF	TGTGCCAGCAGCTTAGGGACTGGCGAGCAGTACTTC
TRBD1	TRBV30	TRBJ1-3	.	CAWSGSGTGRGGNTIYF	TGTGCCTGGAGTGGATCCGGGACAGGGCGGGGGGGAAACACCATATATTTT
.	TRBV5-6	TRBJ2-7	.	CASSWGYSYEQYF	TGTGCCAGCAGCTGGGGCTACTCCTACGAGCAGTACTTC
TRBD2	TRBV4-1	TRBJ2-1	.	CASSQELGLADNEQFF	TGCGCCAGCAGCCAAGAATTGGGACTAGCGGACAATGAGCAGTTCTTC
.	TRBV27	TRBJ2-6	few	CASTNSGANVLTF	TGTGCCAGCACTAACTCTGGGGCCAACGTCCTGACTTTC
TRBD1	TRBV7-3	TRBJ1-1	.	CASSLTHRQGVTEAFF	TGTGCCAGCAGCTTAACGCACCGACAGGGGGTCACTGAAGCTTTCTTT
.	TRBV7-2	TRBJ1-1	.	CASSIILLSGTEAFF	TGTGCCAGCAGCATTATTCTACTCTCTGGCACTGAAGCTTTCTTT
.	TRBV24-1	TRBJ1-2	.	CATSDSEAAGYTF	TGTGCCACCAGTGATTCGGAGGCAGCTGGCTACACCTTC
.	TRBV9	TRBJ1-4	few	CASSARSNEKLFF	TGTGCCAGCAGCGCGAGATCTAATGAAAAACTGTTTTTT
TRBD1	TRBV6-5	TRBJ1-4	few	CASSSTGEPTNEKLFF	TGTGCCAGCAGTTCGACAGGGGAACCAACTAATGAAAAACTGTTTTTT
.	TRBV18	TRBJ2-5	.	CASSPGLQETQYF	TGTGCCAGCTCACCCGGACTACAGGAGACCCAGTACTTC
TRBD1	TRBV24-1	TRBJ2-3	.	CATAPGTGPTDTQYF	TGTGCCACCGCTCCCGGGACAGGGCCAACAGATACGCAGTATTTT
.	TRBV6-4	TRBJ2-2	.	CASSHEGSANTGELFF	TGTGCCAGCTCTCACGAGGGCTCTGCGAACACCGGGGAGCTGTTTTTT
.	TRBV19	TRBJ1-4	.	CASSTPGEKLFF	TGTGCCAGTAGTACCCCTGGCGAAAAACTGTTTTTT
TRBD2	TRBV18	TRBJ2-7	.	CASSGSGASYEQYF	TGTGCCAGCTCAGGAAGCGGGGCTTCCTACGAGCAGTACTTC
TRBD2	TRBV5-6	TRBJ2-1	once	CASSLAGGYEQFF	TGTGCCAGCAGCTTAGCCGGGGGGTATGAGCAGTTCTTC
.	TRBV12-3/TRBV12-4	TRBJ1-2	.	CASSAGNYGYTF	TGTGCCAGCAGTGCAGGGAACTATGGCTACACCTTC
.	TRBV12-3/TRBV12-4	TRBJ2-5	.	CASSQMGGPQYF	TGTGCCAGCAGCCAGATGGGGGGGCCCCAGTACTTC
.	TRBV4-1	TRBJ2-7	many	CASSQTTGTPSSSYEQYF	TGCGCCAGCAGCCAAACAACCGGGACACCCTCGAGCTCCTACGAGCAGTACTTC
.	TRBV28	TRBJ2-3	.	CASSHGDSPNTQYF	TGTGCCAGCAGTCATGGGGACTCACCAAATACGCAGTATTTT
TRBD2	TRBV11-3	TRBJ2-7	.	CASSPHGGAYEQYF	TGTGCCAGCAGCCCCCATGGGGGGGCCTACGAGCAGTACTTC
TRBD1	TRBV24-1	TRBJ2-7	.	CATDASPGTGGHEQYF	TGTGCCACCGACGCTAGCCCCGGGACAGGGGGCCACGAGCAGTACTTC
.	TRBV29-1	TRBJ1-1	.	CSVASQQGSTEAFF	TGCAGCGTTGCATCCCAACAGGGAAGCACTGAAGCTTTCTTT
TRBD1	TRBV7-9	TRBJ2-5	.	CASSFDRVQETQYF	TGTGCCAGCAGCTTCGACAGGGTCCAAGAGACCCAGTACTTC
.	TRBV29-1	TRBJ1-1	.	CSVVRAGTEAFF	TGCAGCGTTGTCAGGGCGGGGACTGAAGCTTTCTTT
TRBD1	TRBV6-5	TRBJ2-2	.	CASKVGTGGTGELFF	TGTGCCAGCAAGGTCGGGACAGGGGGCACCGGGGAGCTGTTTTTT
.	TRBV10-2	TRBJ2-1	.	CATCPRSYNEQFF	TGCGCCACTTGTCCGAGGTCCTACAATGAGCAGTTCTTC
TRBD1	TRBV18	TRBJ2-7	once	CASSDRAYEQYF	TGTGCCAGCTCGGACAGGGCCTACGAGCAGTACTTC
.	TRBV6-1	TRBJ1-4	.	CAVGGLPNEKLFF	TGTGCCGTAGGCGGGCTCCCAAATGAAAAACTGTTTTTT
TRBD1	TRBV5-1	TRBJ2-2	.	CASSLQGAWTGELFF	TGCGCCAGCAGCTTACAGGGGGCGTGGACCGGGGAGCTGTTTTTT
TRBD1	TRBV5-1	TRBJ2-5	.	CASSLNPTGTVVETQYF	TGCGCCAGCAGCTTAAACCCGACAGGGACAGTCGTAGAGACCCAGTACTTC
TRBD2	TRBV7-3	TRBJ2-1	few	CASSLASGSANEQFF	TGTGCCAGCAGCTTAGCTAGCGGGAGCGCCAATGAGCAGTTCTTC
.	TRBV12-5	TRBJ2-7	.	CASGLGVEQYF	TGTGCTAGTGGCTTAGGGGTCGAGCAGTACTTC
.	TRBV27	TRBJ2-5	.	CASSTRTRQETQYF	TGTGCCAGCAGTACCAGGACACGTCAAGAGACCCAGTACTTC
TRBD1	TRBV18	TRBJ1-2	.	CASSNYVRTGLYGYTF	TGTGCCAGCTCAAATTACGTCCGGACAGGGCTCTATGGCTACACCTTC
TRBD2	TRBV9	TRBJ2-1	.	CASSPPGGLRDEQFF	TGTGCCAGCAGCCCACCGGGGGGGCTTAGGGATGAGCAGTTCTTC
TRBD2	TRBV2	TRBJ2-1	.	CASRLAGGSLSEQFF	TGTGCCAGCAGACTAGCGGGAGGATCTTTGAGTGAGCAGTTCTTC
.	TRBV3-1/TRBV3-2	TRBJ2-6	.	CASSQEPGVYSGANVLTF	TGTGCCAGCAGCCAAGAGCCAGGGGTCTACTCTGGGGCCAACGTCCTGACTTTC
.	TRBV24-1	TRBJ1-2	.	CATNSAGAKGYTF	TGTGCCACCAATTCGGCAGGGGCGAAAGGCTACACCTTC
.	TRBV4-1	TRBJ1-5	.	CASSQVQADQPQHF	TGCGCCAGCAGCCAAGTTCAGGCCGATCAGCCCCAGCATTTT
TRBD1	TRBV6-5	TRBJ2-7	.	CASRGKGQGPYEQYF	TGTGCCAGCAGGGGAAAGGGACAGGGGCCATACGAGCAGTACTTC
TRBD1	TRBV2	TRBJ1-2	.	CASRMGQDDYGYTF	TGTGCCAGCAGGATGGGACAGGATGACTATGGCTACACCTTC
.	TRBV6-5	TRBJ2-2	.	CASTRGSANTGELFF	TGTGCCAGCACCCGAGGGAGTGCGAACACCGGGGAGCTGTTTTTT
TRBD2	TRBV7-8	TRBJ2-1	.	CASSSKAGGPSNNEQFF	TGTGCCAGCAGCTCAAAAGCGGGGGGGCCAAGTAACAATGAGCAGTTCTTC
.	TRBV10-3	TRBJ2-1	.	CAISVRFGEYNEQFF	TGTGCCATCAGTGTGAGGTTCGGAGAATACAATGAGCAGTTCTTC
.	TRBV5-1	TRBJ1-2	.	CASSSGYDGYTF	TGCGCCAGCAGCTCAGGGTACGATGGCTACACCTTC
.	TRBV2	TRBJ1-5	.	CAGSGISNQPQHF	TGTGCCGGATCAGGTATTAGCAATCAGCCCCAGCATTTT
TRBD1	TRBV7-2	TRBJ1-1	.	CASSSYGTGENTEAFF	TGTGCCAGCAGCTCCTACGGGACAGGAGAGAACACTGAAGCTTTCTTT
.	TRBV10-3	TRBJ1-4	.	CAIGRSTNEKLFF	TGTGCCATCGGGCGCTCAACTAATGAAAAACTGTTTTTT